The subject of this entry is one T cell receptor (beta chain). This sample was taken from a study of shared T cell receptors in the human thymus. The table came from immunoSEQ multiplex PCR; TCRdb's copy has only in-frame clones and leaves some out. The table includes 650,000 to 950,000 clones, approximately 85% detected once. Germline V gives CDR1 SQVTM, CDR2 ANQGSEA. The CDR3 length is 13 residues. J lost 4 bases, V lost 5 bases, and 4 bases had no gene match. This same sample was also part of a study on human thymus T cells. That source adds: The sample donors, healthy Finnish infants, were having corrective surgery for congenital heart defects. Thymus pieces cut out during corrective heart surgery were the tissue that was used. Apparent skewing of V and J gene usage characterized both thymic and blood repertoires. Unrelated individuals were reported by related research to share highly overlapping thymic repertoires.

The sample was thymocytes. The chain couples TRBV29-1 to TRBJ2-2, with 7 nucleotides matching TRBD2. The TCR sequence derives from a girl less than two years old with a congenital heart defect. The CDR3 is CSVRRGSTGELFF. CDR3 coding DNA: TGCAGCGTTCGGCGGGGGAGCACCGGGGAGCTGTTTTTT.